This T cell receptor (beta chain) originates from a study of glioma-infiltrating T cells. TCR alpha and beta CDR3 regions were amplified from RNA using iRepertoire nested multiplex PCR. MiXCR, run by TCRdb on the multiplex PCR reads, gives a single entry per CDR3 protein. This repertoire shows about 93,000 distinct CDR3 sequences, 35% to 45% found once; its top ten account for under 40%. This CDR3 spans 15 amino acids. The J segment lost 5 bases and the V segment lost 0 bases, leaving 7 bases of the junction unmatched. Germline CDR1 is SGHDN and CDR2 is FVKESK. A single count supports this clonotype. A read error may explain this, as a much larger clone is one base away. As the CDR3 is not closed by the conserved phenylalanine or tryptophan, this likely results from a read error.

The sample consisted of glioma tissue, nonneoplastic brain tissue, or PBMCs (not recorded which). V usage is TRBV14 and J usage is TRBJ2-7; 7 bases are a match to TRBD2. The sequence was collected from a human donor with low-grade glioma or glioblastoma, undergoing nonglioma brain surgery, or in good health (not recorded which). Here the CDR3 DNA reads TGTGCCAGCAGCCAAGACCAGATCGGGAGGAACGAGCAGTACCTC. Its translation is CASSQDQIGRNEQYL.